This passage covers 30 T cell receptor beta chains from one sample sequenced in a study of blood T cell repertoires in COVID-19. Sequencing was performed with immunoSEQ multiplex PCR; in TCRdb, only in-frame clones are kept and a portion is missing. The sample has around 270,000 clones, 85% to 90% seen once. Material: peripheral blood. The receptor source for this set is a man aged 40-55 years with acute or convalescent COVID-19.

The CDR3 here is CASSHPLAGGPDTQYF. The CDR3 nucleotides read TGTGCCAGCAGTCACCCACTAGCGGGGGGTCCAGATACGCAGTATTTT. The V call is TRBV6-6, the J call TRBJ2-3; 12 nucleotides agree with TRBD2. This CDR3 has 16 amino acids. CDR1 is MNHNY, CDR2 SVGAGI, per germline (reference sequence). Trimming cost V 5 bases and J 4 bases; bases outside gene matches: 7.

The chain is built from TRBV12-3 or TRBV12-4 and TRBJ2-2; D not certain. The V gene lost 3 bases and the J gene lost 2 bases, with 4 bases spanning the gap. The CDR3 length is 13 residues. The CDR3 here is CASSFSNTGELFF. CDR3 bases: TGTGCCAGCAGTTTTTCAAACACCGGGGAGCTGTTTTTT.

In this sample, this clone turned up once. The rearrangement links TRBV5-4 to TRBJ1-2; possible D gene TRBD1, 5 bases. Per the germline V gene, CDR1 is SGHNT and CDR2 is YYREEE (reference sequence). The CDR3 contains 14 residues. V was clipped by 0 bases and J by 5 bases, with 11 bases between them. DNA of the CDR3: TGTGCCAGCAGCTTGGCAGGGTTGGGGTATGGCTACACCTTC. Protein product: CASSLAGLGYGYTF.

This chain links TRBV10-3 with TRBJ1-2, with D uncertain. CDR3 length: 13 amino acids. The V end was cut by 10 bases, the J end by 1 base, with 13 bases between. The germline V gene has CDR1 ENHRY and CDR2 SYGVKD. CDR3 region: CATKPTDNYGYTF. CDR3 nucleotides: TGTGCCACGAAACCAACTGATAACTATGGCTACACCTTC.

V and J are TRBV6-5 and TRBJ1-1, with D possibly matching TRBD1 (6 bases). CDR1 is MNHEY, CDR2 SVGAGI, per germline. This CDR3 comprises 14 residues. Trimming removed 8 bases from V and 6 bases from J, with 19 bases in between. The CDR3 bases are TGTGCCAGCCCGGGACACAGTCGTCCCCCTGAAGCTTTCTTT. This translates into CASPGHSRPPEAFF.

In its sample, this clone was seen once. This sequence joins TRBV5-1 and TRBJ1-3; 9 positions match TRBD1. CDR3 size: 18 residues. CDR1 SGHRS and CDR2 YFSETQ come from the germline V gene. J gave up 4 bases and V 5 bases, and 16 bases lay outside the gene matches. This CDR3 is CASSLTPGQGSRGNTIYF. CDR3 bases: TGCGCCAGCAGTCTGACTCCGGGACAGGGAAGTCGGGGAAACACCATATATTTT.

This clone has just a few counts. This chain joins TRBV9 and TRBJ2-1, with TRBD2 identical over 8 bases. The CDR3 covers 17 residues. After removal of 0 bases from V and 4 bases from J, the junction contained 9 bases not matched to a gene. The V gene's germline CDR1 is SGDLS and CDR2 YYNGEE. The CDR3 DNA follows: TGTGCCAGCAGCGTAGCGGGGGGGACCCTTACTTACAATGAGCAGTTCTTC. Protein: CASSVAGGTLTYNEQFF.

This clone was seen a single time. J is TRBJ2-5 and V is TRBV5-1, with TRBD1 as a possible D gene (6 bases). Trimming removed 7 bases from V and 1 base from J, with 17 bases in between. The CDR3 spans 15 residues. The germline CDR1 and CDR2 sequences are SGHRS and YFSETQ. The CDR3 spells CASGSTGTPQETQYF. CDR3 in DNA: TGCGCCAGCGGTAGCACCGGGACACCCCAAGAGACCCAGTACTTC. The full variable domain, rest sourced from reference TRBV5-1 and TRBJ2-5, is KAGVTQTPRYLIKTRGQQVTLSCSPISGHRSVSWYQQTPGQGLQFLFEYFSETQRNKGNFPGRFSGRQFSNSRSEMNVSTLELGDSALYLCASGSTGTPQETQYFGPGTRLLVL.

This sequence joins TRBV6-5 and TRBJ2-3, with a weak D call TRBD2 (5 bases). The CDR3 contains 16 residues. V dropped 0 bases and J dropped 2 bases, with 12 bases sitting between them. Germline V gene sequence: CDR1 MNHEY, CDR2 SVGAGI. For the CDR3, the DNA is TGTGCCAGCAGTTACTCGAAGGCGCGGGTCACAGATACGCAGTATTTT. The encoded protein is CASSYSKARVTDTQYF.

The chain recombines TRBV7-9 with TRBJ2-6; TRBD1 is a possible D gene (5 bases). Germline V gene data show CDR1 as SEHNR and CDR2 as FQNEAQ (reference sequence). This CDR3 contains 16 residues. Trimming cost V 8 bases and J 0 bases, with 14 bases left between them. CDR3 coding DNA: TGTGCCAGCGGCTCCCGCAGGGTCTCTGGGGCCAACGTCCTGACTTTC. This gives the protein CASGSRRVSGANVLTF. The entire variable domain, with the rest obtained from reference TRBV7-9 and TRBJ2-6, is as follows: DTGVSQNPRHKITKRGQNVTFRCDPISEHNRLYWYRQTLGQGPEFLTYFQNEAQLEKSRLLSDRFSAERPKGSFSTLEIQRTEQGDSAMYLCASGSRRVSGANVLTFGAGSRLTVL.

V and J are TRBV11-2 and TRBJ1-2; TRBD1 matches 9 bases. After removal of 1 base from V and 2 bases from J, the junction contained 5 bases not matched to a gene. CDR1 is SGHAT, CDR2 FQNNGV, per germline. This CDR3 is 16 amino acids long. CDR3 in DNA: TGTGCCAGCAGCTTAGGACAGGGGGAGAAAAACTATGGCTACACCTTC. Amino acid sequence: CASSLGQGEKNYGYTF.

CDR3 in amino acids: CSFSGFYEQYF. CDR3 DNA: TGCAGTTTTTCAGGGTTTTACGAGCAGTACTTC. This chain uses TRBV20-1 with TRBJ2-7; possibly TRBD1 for D (5 bases). Germline V gene lookup returns CDR1 DFQATT and CDR2 SNEGSKA (reference sequence). The CDR3 sequence is 11 residues long. V lost 8 bases to trimming and J lost 4 bases, with 12 bases between them.

This chain uses TRBV5-1 with TRBJ1-1; D ambiguous. This CDR3 spans 14 amino acids. The V and J ends lost 0 bases and 3 bases respectively, with 9 bases between them. Germline CDR1 and CDR2: SGHRS and YFSETQ. The CDR3 nucleotides are TGCGCCAGCAGCTTGGCCGTCGGTTACACTGAAGCTTTCTTT. Translated, it gives CASSLAVGYTEAFF. Full variable domain (remainder filled in from reference TRBV5-1 and TRBJ1-1): KAGVTQTPRYLIKTRGQQVTLSCSPISGHRSVSWYQQTPGQGLQFLFEYFSETQRNKGNFPGRFSGRQFSNSRSEMNVSTLELGDSALYLCASSLAVGYTEAFFGQGTRLTVV.

The genes are TRBV9 and TRBJ1-1, with 8 positions matching TRBD1. With V trimmed by 3 bases and J by 1 base, 5 bases remained unmatched. CDR1 is SGDLS and CDR2 is YYNGEE in the germline V gene. This CDR3 has 15 amino acids. The CDR3 loop is CASSAPGGQNTEAFF. The DNA of the CDR3 is TGTGCCAGCAGCGCTCCAGGGGGCCAGAACACTGAAGCTTTCTTT. Together with reference TRBV9 and TRBJ1-1, the CDR3 gives the full variable domain: DSGVTQTPKHLITATGQRVTLRCSPRSGDLSVYWYQQSLDQGLQFLIQYYNGEERAKGNILERFSAQQFPDLHSELNLSSLELGDSALYFCASSAPGGQNTEAFFGQGTRLTVV.

The rearrangement uses TRBV20-1 and TRBJ1-5, with 10 bases identical to TRBD1. The J segment lost 4 bases and the V segment lost 3 bases, leaving 6 bases of the junction unmatched. CDR1 is DFQATT, CDR2 SNEGSKA, per germline (reference sequence). The CDR3 is made up of 15 amino acids. For the CDR3, the DNA is TGCAGTGCTAGTTTGGGGGGACAGGGGAATCAGCCCCAGCATTTT. Translating gives CSASLGGQGNQPQHF.

The rearrangement links TRBV6-1 to TRBJ1-2, with TRBD1 matching over 7 bases. Germline trimming cut 3 bases from V and 4 bases from J; bases unmatched to any gene: 5. The CDR3 totals 14 residues. Germline V CDR1 and CDR2: MNHNS, SASEGT. The CDR3 DNA follows: TGTGCCAGCAGTGATTGGGGGACAGCCTATGGCTACACCTTC. Protein: CASSDWGTAYGYTF.

The V and J genes are TRBV27 and TRBJ2-7; 7 nucleotides align to TRBD2. V gave up 3 bases and J gave up 0 bases; unmatched junction bases: 2. The CDR3 totals 14 residues. Per the germline V gene, CDR1 is MNHEY and CDR2 is SMNVEV (reference sequence). This CDR3 reads CASSLTSTSYEQYF. The CDR3 DNA sequence: TGTGCCAGCAGTTTGACTAGCACCTCCTACGAGCAGTACTTC.

The chain carries TRBV2 and TRBJ2-3; D remains ambiguous. The CDR3 is 14 amino acids. V lost 2 bases, J lost 6 bases, and 12 bases lay in between. The germline V gene encodes CDR1 SNHLY and CDR2 FYNNEI. The CDR3 region is CASSERLDSDTQYF. CDR3 sequence (DNA): TGTGCCAGCAGTGAAAGGCTAGACTCTGATACGCAGTATTTT. The full variable domain, in which reference TRBV2 and TRBJ2-3 provide the parts outside the CDR3, is EPEVTQTPSHQVTQMGQEVILRCVPISNHLYFYWYRQILGQKVEFLVSFYNNEISEKSEIFDDQFSVERPDGSNFTLKIRSTKLEDSAMYFCASSERLDSDTQYFGPGTRLTVL.

This chain connects TRBV9 to TRBJ1-1, with TRBD1 matching over 7 bases. V dropped 2 bases and J dropped 2; count of bases not matched to a gene: 9. This CDR3 has 16 amino acids. CDR1 is SGDLS, CDR2 YYNGEE, per germline. In DNA form, the CDR3 reads TGTGCCAGCAGCGTTCAACACGGGACAGCTAACACTGAAGCTTTCTTT. Encoded protein: CASSVQHGTANTEAFF.

Here the CDR3 reads CASGLALANTEAFF. For the CDR3, the DNA is TGTGCTAGTGGTTTGGCTTTGGCGAACACTGAAGCTTTCTTT. J is TRBJ1-1 and V is TRBV12-5; the D is unclear. V was shortened by 1 base and J by 1 base, with 7 bases between the two germline ends. Germline assignment: CDR1 LGHNT and CDR2 FRNRAP. This CDR3 comprises 14 residues.

The CDR3 DNA reads TGTGCCAGCAGCGACCGGGTTGCTAATGAAAAACTGTTTTTT. Translating gives CASSDRVANEKLFF. The J gene is TRBJ1-4, the V gene TRBV2; D ambiguous. V was cut by 6 bases and J by 3 bases, with 11 bases left in between. There are 14 residues in the CDR3. Germline CDR1 is SNHLY and CDR2 is FYNNEI.

The rearrangement joins TRBV10-1 to TRBJ2-3; 11 nucleotides align to TRBD1. V gave up 7 bases and J gave up 4 bases; unmatched junction bases: 4. The CDR3 is 14 amino acids. Germline CDR1 and CDR2: WNHNN and SYGVQD (reference sequence). The CDR3 coding sequence is TGCGCCAGCACCCGGGGACAGGGGGCAGATACGCAGTATTTT. It specifies CASTRGQGADTQYF.

This chain joins TRBV29-1 and TRBJ2-1; 11 bases agree with TRBD2. Unmatched junction bases numbered 13, after V lost 7 bases and J lost 8 bases. This CDR3 has 15 residues. Looked up from germline, CDR1 is SQVTM and CDR2 is ANQGSEA. The CDR3 bases are TGCAGCGGGAGACTAGCGGGGACGACAGGCTATGAGCAGTTCTTC. Its translation: CSGRLAGTTGYEQFF.

J is TRBJ2-3 and V is TRBV12-5; D gene ambiguous. Germline V gene lookup returns CDR1 LGHNT and CDR2 FRNRAP. This CDR3 has 14 residues. V shed 5 bases and J shed 5 bases, with 14 bases lying between them. CDR3: CASGPSRGGDTQYF. The CDR3 DNA sequence: TGTGCTAGTGGTCCCAGTAGAGGCGGAGATACGCAGTATTTT. The complete variable domain, with remaining parts taken from reference TRBV12-5 and TRBJ2-3, reads DARVTQTPRHKVTEMGQEVTMRCQPILGHNTVFWYRQTMMQGLELLAYFRNRAPLDDSGMPKDRFSAEMPDATLATLKIQPSEPRDSAVYFCASGPSRGGDTQYFGPGTRLTVL.

The chain combines TRBV5-1 with TRBJ1-1; 7 nucleotides match TRBD1. Germline CDR1 reads SGHRS; CDR2 reads YFSETQ. The CDR3 spans 13 residues. The V gene end was trimmed by 5 bases and the J gene end by 3 bases; junction bases not matched to a gene: 4. The CDR3 reads CASRGQSHTEAFF. Here the CDR3 DNA reads TGCGCCAGCAGGGGACAGTCACACACTGAAGCTTTCTTT.

The count of this clone is one. Written as DNA, the CDR3 is TGTGCCAGCATCAAGGCCCCAGGGGGCTCCTACGAGCAGTACTTC. As protein: CASIKAPGGSYEQYF. This rearrangement joins TRBV7-2 to TRBJ2-7; 7 bases map to TRBD1. Losses at the gene ends were 7 bases for V and 0 bases for J; bases not matched to a gene: 9. The CDR3 contains 15 residues. The germline V gene encodes CDR1 SGHTA and CDR2 FQGNSA.

V and J are TRBV24-1 and TRBJ1-1, with D possibly TRBD1 on 6 matching bases. V dropped 3 bases and J dropped 3 bases, with 13 bases sitting between them. Per the germline V gene, CDR1 is KGHDR and CDR2 is SFDVKD. The CDR3 has 15 amino acids. In nucleotides, the CDR3 is TGTGCCACCAGTGATCCCCGAGGACAGCACACTGAAGCTTTCTTT. It translates to CATSDPRGQHTEAFF.

V gene TRBV15 combines with J gene TRBJ2-7; tentative D call: TRBD2 (6 bases). The CDR3 sequence is 13 residues long. Germline assignment: CDR1 LNHNV and CDR2 YYDKDF (reference sequence). V dropped 2 bases and J dropped 6 bases, with 11 bases sitting between them. The CDR3 reads CATSRNPGSEQYF. The CDR3 DNA sequence: TGTGCCACCAGCAGAAACCCCGGGAGCGAGCAGTACTTC.

The chain employs TRBV18 and TRBJ1-2; TRBD1 agrees at 7 bases. The CDR3 sequence is 14 residues long. V gave up 5 bases and J gave up 6 bases; unmatched junction bases: 9. Germline values: CDR1 KGHSH, CDR2 LQKENI. CDR3 in DNA: TGTGCCAGCTCAGGATCGGACAGGATTAATGGCTACACCTTC. It yields the protein CASSGSDRINGYTF.

The rearrangement uses TRBV9 and TRBJ2-3; tentative D call: TRBD1 (5 bases). The germline V gene has CDR1 SGDLS and CDR2 YYNGEE. V lost 4 bases and J lost 1, with 10 bases in between. The CDR3 extends over 14 amino acids. CDR3 sequence reads: CASSTGVGTDTQYF. The CDR3 DNA follows: TGTGCCAGCAGCACAGGAGTGGGCACAGATACGCAGTATTTT.